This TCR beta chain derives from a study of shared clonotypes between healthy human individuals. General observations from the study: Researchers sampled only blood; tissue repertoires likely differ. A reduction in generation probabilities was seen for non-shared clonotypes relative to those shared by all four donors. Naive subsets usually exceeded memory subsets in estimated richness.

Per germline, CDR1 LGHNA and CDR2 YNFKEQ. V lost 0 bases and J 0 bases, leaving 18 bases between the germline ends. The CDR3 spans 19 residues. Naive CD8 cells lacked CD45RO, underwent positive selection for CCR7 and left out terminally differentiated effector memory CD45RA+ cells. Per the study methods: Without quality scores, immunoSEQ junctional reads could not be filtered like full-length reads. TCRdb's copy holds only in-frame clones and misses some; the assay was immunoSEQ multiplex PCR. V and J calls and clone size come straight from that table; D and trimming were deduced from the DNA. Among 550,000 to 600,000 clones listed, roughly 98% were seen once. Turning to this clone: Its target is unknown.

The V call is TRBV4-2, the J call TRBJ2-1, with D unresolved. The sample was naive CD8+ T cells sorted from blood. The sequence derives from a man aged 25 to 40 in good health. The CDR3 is CASSQDLLLRRSSYNEQFF. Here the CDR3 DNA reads TGTGCCAGCAGCCAAGATCTTCTACTGCGGCGGAGCTCCTACAATGAGCAGTTCTTC.